Presented here are 18 T cell receptor beta chains from one specimen sequenced in a study of blood T cell repertoires in COVID-19. Libraries were prepared by immunoSEQ multiplex PCR; TCRdb keeps only in-frame clonotypes and omits some of them. The profile covers about 120,000 clones, with approximately 80% appearing a single time and 4.5% taken by the ten largest. The sequenced sample was peripheral blood. Receptor source: a woman aged 70-85 years with acute or convalescent COVID-19.

This clone occurred a few times. V gene TRBV4-3 combines with J gene TRBJ1-1; D is possibly TRBD1 (5 bases). V gave up 0 bases and J gave up 4 bases, with 12 bases separating them. This CDR3 region has 15 residues. Per germline, CDR1 LGHNA and CDR2 YSLEER. CDR3 residues: CASSQEGGLGTEAFF. CDR3 in DNA: TGCGCCAGCAGCCAAGAGGGGGGTTTGGGCACTGAAGCTTTCTTT.

The chain links TRBV3-1 (or the pseudogene TRBV3-2) to TRBJ2-7; tentatively, D is TRBD1 (7 bases). The germline CDR1 and CDR2 sequences are LGHDT and YNNKEL (reference sequence). With 4 bases removed from V and 7 bases from J, the gap between germline ends came to 20 bases. The CDR3 extends over 15 amino acids. The CDR3 DNA follows: TGTGCCAGCAGCCCCAGGGGGGCCTCCGTAGGAGAGCAGTACTTC. Translating it yields CASSPRGASVGEQYF.

The chain couples TRBV11-3 to TRBJ2-7; D is possibly TRBD1 (5 bases). The CDR3 runs 14 residues. Trimming took off 5 bases at V and 0 bases at J, with 11 bases between the two ends. The germline V gene encodes CDR1 SGHNT and CDR2 YENEEA. CDR3 DNA: TGTGCCAGCAGCCAACAGGCCAGCTCCTACGAGCAGTACTTC. This encodes CASSQQASSYEQYF.

CDR3 coding DNA: TGTGCCAGCAGACAGCAGGGTGCAACTAATGAAAAACTGTTTTTT. Encoded protein: CASRQQGATNEKLFF. The V and J genes are TRBV3-1 (or the pseudogene TRBV3-2) and TRBJ1-4, with D possibly being TRBD1 (5 bases). V lost 6 bases and J lost 0, with 11 bases in between. Germline V CDR1 and CDR2: LGHDT, YNNKEL (reference sequence). The CDR3 extends over 15 amino acids.

The chain has TRBV11-2 and TRBJ1-2, with TRBD1 as a possible D gene (5 bases). Germline CDR1 is SGHAT and CDR2 is FQNNGV. The CDR3 has 13 amino acids. V was pared by 4 bases and J by 8 bases, with 14 bases between. CDR3 amino acids: CASSSSVGGGYTF. CDR3 in DNA: TGTGCCAGCAGCTCGAGCGTGGGGGGAGGCTACACCTTC.

This clone has more than one count but fewer than ten. V gene TRBV9 combines with J gene TRBJ1-4; D possibly corresponds to TRBD1 (5 bases). The CDR3 contains 13 residues. CDR1 SGDLS and CDR2 YYNGEE come from the germline V gene. Trimming pared 4 bases from V and 7 bases from J, leaving 11 bases between. The CDR3 protein is CASSPVGGEKLFF. CDR3 bases: TGTGCCAGCAGCCCAGTGGGGGGTGAAAAACTGTTTTTT. Filled out from reference TRBV9 and TRBJ1-4, the complete variable domain reads DSGVTQTPKHLITATGQRVTLRCSPRSGDLSVYWYQQSLDQGLQFLIQYYNGEERAKGNILERFSAQQFPDLHSELNLSSLELGDSALYFCASSPVGGEKLFFGSGTQLSVL.

J is TRBJ2-1 and V is TRBV11-2; TRBD1 agrees at 12 bases. CDR3 length: 14 amino acids. V dropped 3 bases and J dropped 9; count of bases not matched to a gene: 3. The germline V gene encodes CDR1 SGHAT and CDR2 FQNNGV. The CDR3 nucleotides read TGTGCCAGCAGCTTGGGGACAGGGGGCACTGAGCAGTTCTTC. Translated: CASSLGTGGTEQFF.

This chain connects TRBV18 to TRBJ2-1, with 8 bases that match TRBD1. CDR1 is KGHSH and CDR2 is LQKENI in the germline V gene. Losses at the gene ends were 4 bases for V and 2 bases for J; bases not matched to a gene: 4. The CDR3 contains 15 residues. The CDR3 region is CASSQGQVTYNEQFF. In DNA form, the CDR3 reads TGTGCCAGCTCACAGGGACAGGTCACCTACAATGAGCAGTTCTTC.

About this clone itself: A read error may produce the germline difference seen at one junction end. J is TRBJ2-3 and V is TRBV10-3; 8 positions agree with TRBD2. CDR1 ENHRY and CDR2 SYGVKD come from the germline V gene. There are 14 residues in the CDR3. In DNA form, the CDR3 reads TGTGCCATCGCACGGGGGGGCCCCACAGATACGCAGTGTTTT. Its protein product is CAIARGGPTDTQCF.

This chain uses TRBV5-1 with TRBJ2-2; TRBD1 is a possible D gene (6 bases). CDR3 length: 14 amino acids. Germline lookup yields CDR1 SGHRS and CDR2 YFSETQ. V was shortened by 4 bases and J by 7 bases, with 14 bases between the two germline ends. The CDR3 nucleotides read TGCGCCAGCAGCGCCGGGACAAAGGGCGGGGAGCTGTTTTTT. Protein sequence: CASSAGTKGGELFF.

V and J are TRBV11-2 and TRBJ2-7; 10 nucleotides match TRBD1. Trimming removed 5 bases from V and 2 bases from J; junction bases left unmatched: 6. The CDR3 totals 15 residues. Germline V CDR1 and CDR2: SGHAT, FQNNGV. The CDR3 coding sequence is TGTGCCAGCAGCATAACCGACAGGGGGCCCTACGAGCAGTACTTC. Residues: CASSITDRGPYEQYF.

On this clone: An end of the junction does not agree with germline; a read error may underlie this. V gene TRBV5-5 combines with J gene TRBJ1-1; no clear D gene. Germline assignment: CDR1 SGHKS and CDR2 YYEKEE (reference sequence). The CDR3 totals 13 residues. The CDR3 sequence is CASSPPVPPEAFF. The CDR3 DNA is TGTGCCAGCAGCCCCCCCGTCCCGCCTGAAGCTTTTTTT. Looking up the rest from reference TRBV5-5 and TRBJ1-1 gives the full variable domain: DAGVTQSPTHLIKTRGQQVTLRCSPISGHKSVSWYQQVLGQGPQFIFQYYEKEERGRGNFPDRFSARQFPNYSSELNVNALLLGDSALYLCASSPPVPPEAFFGQGTRLTVV.

This clone was counted a few times. The chain combines TRBV7-2 with TRBJ1-2; no firm D call. CDR1 SGHTA and CDR2 FQGNSA come from the germline V gene. The CDR3 sequence is 15 residues long. With 5 bases removed from V and 4 bases from J, the gap between germline ends came to 17 bases. The CDR3 reads CASSPGVLTSYGYTF. The CDR3 region has the DNA TGTGCCAGCAGCCCCGGGGTCTTGACCAGCTATGGCTACACCTTC.

The chain uses TRBV5-1 and TRBJ2-1; 9 bases match TRBD2. There are 16 residues in the CDR3. After removal of 2 bases from V and 0 bases from J, the junction contained 3 bases not matched to a gene. Germline CDR1 SGHRS, CDR2 YFSETQ. CDR3 sequence: CASSFSGGSSYNEQFF. CDR3 sequence (DNA): TGCGCCAGCAGCTTTAGCGGGGGTAGCTCCTACAATGAGCAGTTCTTC.

The genes are TRBV19 and TRBJ1-6; D is unresolved. CDR1 LNHDA and CDR2 SQIVND come from the germline V gene (reference sequence). This CDR3 is 15 amino acids long. The V gene lost 3 bases and the J gene lost 0 bases, with 6 bases spanning the gap. CDR3 residues: CASSIDNSYNSPLHF. The CDR3 coding sequence is TGTGCCAGTAGTATTGACAACTCCTATAATTCACCCCTCCACTTT. The whole variable domain, remainder taken from reference TRBV19 and TRBJ1-6, is DGGITQSPKYLFRKEGQNVTLSCEQNLNHDAMYWYRQDPGQGLRLIYYSQIVNDFQKGDIAEGYSVSREKKESFPLTVTSAQKNPTAFYLCASSIDNSYNSPLHFGNGTRLTVT.

The genes are TRBV15 and TRBJ1-2; weak D call: TRBD1 (5 bases). The germline V and J ends were trimmed by 0 bases and 7 bases, with 12 bases remaining between them. CDR3 length: 14 residues. The germline V gene encodes CDR1 LNHNV and CDR2 YYDKDF (reference sequence). CDR3 nucleotide sequence: TGTGCCACCAGCAGAGATAAAGGGGTGGGTGGCTACACCTTC. It yields the protein CATSRDKGVGGYTF.

This clone was recorded only once. The rearrangement links TRBV29-1 to TRBJ1-3; D is unresolved. CDR1 SQVTM and CDR2 ANQGSEA come from the germline V gene. V was cut by 2 bases and J by 4 bases, with 12 bases left in between. The CDR3 length is 14 residues. The CDR3 loop is CSVESNRGGNTIYF. DNA for the CDR3: TGCAGCGTTGAATCCAACCGGGGAGGAAACACCATATATTTT. Filled out from reference TRBV29-1 and TRBJ1-3, the complete variable domain reads SAVISQKPSRDICQRGTSLTIQCQVDSQVTMMFWYRQQPGQSLTLIATANQGSEATYESGFVIDKFPISRPNLTFSTLTVSNMSPEDSSIYLCSVESNRGGNTIYFGEGSWLTVV.

This clone was detected once. This chain joins TRBV11-3 and TRBJ2-1; 7 bases align to TRBD1. Germline V gives CDR1 SGHNT, CDR2 YENEEA. The CDR3 sequence is 16 residues long. V gave up 5 bases and J gave up 2 bases; unmatched junction bases: 9. CDR3 amino acids: CASSVTPQGAYNEQFF. In DNA form, the CDR3 reads TGTGCCAGCAGCGTAACCCCGCAGGGGGCCTACAATGAGCAGTTCTTC.